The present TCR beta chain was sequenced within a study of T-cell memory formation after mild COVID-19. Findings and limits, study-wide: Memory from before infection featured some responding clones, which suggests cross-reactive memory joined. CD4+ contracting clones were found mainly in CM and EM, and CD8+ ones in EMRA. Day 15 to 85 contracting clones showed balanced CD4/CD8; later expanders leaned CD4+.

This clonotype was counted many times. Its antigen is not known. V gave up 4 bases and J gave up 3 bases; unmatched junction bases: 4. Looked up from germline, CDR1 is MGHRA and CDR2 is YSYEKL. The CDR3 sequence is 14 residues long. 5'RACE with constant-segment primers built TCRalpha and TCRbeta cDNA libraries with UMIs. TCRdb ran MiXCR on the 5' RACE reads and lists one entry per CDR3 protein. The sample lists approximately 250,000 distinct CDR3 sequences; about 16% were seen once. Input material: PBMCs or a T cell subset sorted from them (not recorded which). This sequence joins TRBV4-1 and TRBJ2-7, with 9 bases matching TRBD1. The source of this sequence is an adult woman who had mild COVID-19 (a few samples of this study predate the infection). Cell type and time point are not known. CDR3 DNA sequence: TGCGCCAGCAGCCGGCCGGGACAGGGCTACGAGCAGTACTTC. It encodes CASSRPGQGYEQYF.